This TCR beta chain was retrieved from a study of T cell responses to AZD1222 COVID-19 vaccine. Whole-study findings and limits: Sampling that yielded the repertoires occurred only after the peak T cell response. Females made up more of the donors, who were largely white British, and clonal diversity may have come out too low.

Measured with immunoSEQ multiplex PCR; TCRdb has only the in-frame clones, and not every one. The sample has around 99,000 clones, around 94% seen once. CDR1 is LGHDT and CDR2 is YNNKEL in the germline V gene (reference sequence). The V and J ends lost 3 bases and 3 bases, in that order; junction bases with no gene match: 3. This CDR3 region has 16 residues. Comment on this clone: Its antigen is currently unknown.

The V gene is TRBV3-1 (or the pseudogene TRBV3-2), the J gene TRBJ2-3; TRBD2 matches at 13 bases. The sequences come from peripheral blood, collected on day 0 of AZD1222 vaccination. The source is an adult in good health. CDR3 DNA: TGTGCCAGCAGCCACACTAGCGGGGGGGGGACAGATACGCAGTATTTT. Translation gives CASSHTSGGGTDTQYF.